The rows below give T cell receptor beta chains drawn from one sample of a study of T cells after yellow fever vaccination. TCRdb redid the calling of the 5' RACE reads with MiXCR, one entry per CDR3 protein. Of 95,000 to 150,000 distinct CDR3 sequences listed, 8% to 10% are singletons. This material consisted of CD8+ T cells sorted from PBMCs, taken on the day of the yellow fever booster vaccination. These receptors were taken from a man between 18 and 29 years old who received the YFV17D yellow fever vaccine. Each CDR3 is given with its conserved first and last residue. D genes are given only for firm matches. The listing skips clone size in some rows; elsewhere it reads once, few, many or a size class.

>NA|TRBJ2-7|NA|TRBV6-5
TGTGCCAGCAGTAGGCTGACTGGCGAGCAGTACTTC
CASSRLTGEQYF
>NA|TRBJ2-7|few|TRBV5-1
TGCGCCAGCAGCTTGGGGATTGCGTACGAGCAGTACTTC
CASSLGIAYEQYF
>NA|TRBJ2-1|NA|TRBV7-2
TGTGCCAGCAGCCGTCTAGGATCCTACAATGAGCAGTTCTTC
CASSRLGSYNEQFF
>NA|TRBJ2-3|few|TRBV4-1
TGCGCCAGCAGCCCCGGCGGGGTGGCAGATACGCAGTATTTT
CASSPGGVADTQYF
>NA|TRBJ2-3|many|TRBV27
TGTGCCAGCTCCTACGGGTCTTGGGCAGATACGCAGTATTTT
CASSYGSWADTQYF
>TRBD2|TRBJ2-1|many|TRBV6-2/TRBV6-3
TGTGCCAGCGTCCACCTAGCGGGGGAGCCCACTAGCTCCTACAATGAGCAGTTCTTC
CASVHLAGEPTSSYNEQFF
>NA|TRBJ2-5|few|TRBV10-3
TGTGCCATCAGTTCCGGGGGGCCAGAGACCCAGTACTTC
CAISSGGPETQYF
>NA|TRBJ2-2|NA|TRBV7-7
TGTGCTAGCAGCTTAGCGGTTCCCCCTGAAGACACCGGGGAGCTGTTTTTT
CASSLAVPPEDTGELFF
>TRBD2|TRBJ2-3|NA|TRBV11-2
TGTGCCAGCAGCTTGACGGGGGGGCGTATTGATACGCAGTATTTT
CASSLTGGRIDTQYF
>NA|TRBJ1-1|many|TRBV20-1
TGCAGTGCTAGAGTGAACGAGGGGACTGAAGCTTTCTTT
CSARVNEGTEAFF
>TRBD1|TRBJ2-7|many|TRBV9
TGTGCCAGCAGCGAGACAGGGGCCATCTACGAGCAGTACTTC
CASSETGAIYEQYF
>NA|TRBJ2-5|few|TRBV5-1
TGCGCCAGCAGCTTGGTTGCGACCCAGTACTTC
CASSLVATQYF
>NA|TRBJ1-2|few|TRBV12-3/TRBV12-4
TGTGCCAGCAGTGGTGGGCAGAGGGAATCCTTCTATGGCTACACCTTC
CASSGGQRESFYGYTF
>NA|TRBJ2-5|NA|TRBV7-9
TGTGCCAGCAGCTTAGGGACAATAGAGACCCAGTACTTC
CASSLGTIETQYF
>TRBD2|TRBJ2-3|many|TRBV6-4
TGTGCCAGCAGTGAGTCTAGCGGGGGGCCCACAGATACGCAGTATTTT
CASSESSGGPTDTQYF
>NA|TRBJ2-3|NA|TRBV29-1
TGCAGCGGGAGGGGTGCGGGGCGGCCAGATACGCAGTATTTT
CSGRGAGRPDTQYF
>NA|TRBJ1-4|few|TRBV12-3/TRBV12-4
TGTGCCAGCAGTTTGGGTTGGGGGGAGTCTAATGAAAAACTGTTTTTT
CASSLGWGESNEKLFF
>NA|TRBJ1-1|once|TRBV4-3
TGCGCCAGCAGCCAGTCGGGGGGGACTGAAGCTTTCTTT
CASSQSGGTEAFF
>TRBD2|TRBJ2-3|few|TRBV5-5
TGTGCCAGCAGCTTTGGGACTAGCGGGGGTTACACAGATACGCAGTATTTT
CASSFGTSGGYTDTQYF
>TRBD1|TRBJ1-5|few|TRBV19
TGTGCCAGTACCACATACGCCGGGACAGGGGGCGCCGGGAGCAATCAGCCCCAGCATTTT
CASTTYAGTGGAGSNQPQHF
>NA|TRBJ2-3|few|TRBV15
TGTGCCACCAGCCCAGACAGAAGCACAGATACGCAGTATTTT
CATSPDRSTDTQYF
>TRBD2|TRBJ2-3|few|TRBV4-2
TGTGCCAGCAGCCAAGAAATCGGCTTCTTAGCGGGGTCTCCAGATACGCAGTATTTT
CASSQEIGFLAGSPDTQYF
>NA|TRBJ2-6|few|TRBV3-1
TGTGCCAGCAGCCGCATGATCTCTGGGGCCAACGTCCTGACTTTC
CASSRMISGANVLTF
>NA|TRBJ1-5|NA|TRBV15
TGTGCCACCAGCAGAGGAAGGGGTGGCAATCAGCCCCAGCATTTT
CATSRGRGGNQPQHF
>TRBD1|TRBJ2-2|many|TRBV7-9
TGTGCCAGACCCAGGGGGACCGGGGAGCTGTTTTTT
CARPRGTGELFF
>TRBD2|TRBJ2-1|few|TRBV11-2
TGTGCCAGCAGCTTTCCGGGACTAGGGATCAGCAATGAGCAGTTCTTC
CASSFPGLGISNEQFF
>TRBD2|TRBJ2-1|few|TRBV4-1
TGCGCCAGCAGCTACCGACTAGCGGGAAACAATGAGCAGTTCTTC
CASSYRLAGNNEQFF
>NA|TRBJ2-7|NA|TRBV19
TGTGCCAGTAGTACCGGACTCGATTACGAGCAGTACTTC
CASSTGLDYEQYF
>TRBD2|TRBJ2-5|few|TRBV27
TGTGCCAGCAGTCGGGCTAGCGGGGACCAAGAGACCCAGTACTTC
CASSRASGDQETQYF
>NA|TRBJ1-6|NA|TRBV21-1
TGTGCCAGCAGCAGGGAGGAGGACCCAAGAAGGAATTCACCCCTCCACTTT
CASSREEDPRRNSPLHF
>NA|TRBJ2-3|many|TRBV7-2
TGTGCCAGCAGCTTAGTCCCCGGAGGAACGCAGTATTTT
CASSLVPGGTQYF